This TCR beta chain was captured in a study of T-cell memory formation after mild COVID-19. Overall study results and limits: Cross-reactive memory seemingly joined, as some responding clones were found in pre-infection memory. Nothing confirmed that second-wave clones peaking on day 37 were specific for SARS-CoV-2.

Of note for this clonotype: What it binds is not known.

A single record per CDR3 protein comes from TCRdb applying MiXCR to the 5' RACE reads. The repertoire holds 140,000 to 150,000 distinct CDR3 sequences, with 25% as singletons. Sequenced sample: PBMCs or a T cell subset sorted from them (not recorded which). The sequence came from an adult woman who had mild COVID-19 (a few samples of this study predate the infection). Cell type and time point are not known.

In nucleotides, the CDR3 is TGTGCCAGCAGTCCGACAGTTCGTGTCTACGAGCAGTACTTC. Protein: CASSPTVRVYEQYF. This sequence joins TRBV2 and TRBJ2-7, with a tentative D call TRBD1 (5 bases). Deletions cut 5 bases from V and 3 bases from J, with 14 bases between. CDR3 length equals 14 residues. Germline assignment: CDR1 SNHLY and CDR2 FYNNEI.